The next 14 T cell receptor beta chains were all read from a single sample in a study of CD8+ T cells in alopecia areata. In each case, RNA was isolated and then reverse transcribed into cDNA as the sequencing template. The assay was immunoSEQ multiplex PCR, and TCRdb's table has in-frame clones only and misses some. The sample has about 200,000 clones, just over 55% seen once. The material sequenced was CD8+ T cells sorted from blood. The origin of the receptors is a human donor in good health.

This chain connects TRBV15 to TRBJ1-5; D unresolved. Trimming took off 7 bases at V and 4 bases at J, with 8 bases between the two ends. This CDR3 region has 12 residues. The germline V gene has CDR1 LNHNV and CDR2 YYDKDF (reference sequence). The CDR3 spells CATKSENQPQHF. Written as DNA, the CDR3 is TGTGCCACCAAAAGCGAAAATCAGCCCCAGCATTTT.

In regard to this clone: In the same sample, other DNA sequences code for this CDR3. The gene calls are TRBV5-1 and TRBJ2-7; D not certain. CDR1 and CDR2 (germline): SGHRS, YFSETQ. Deletions cut 2 bases from V and 2 bases from J, with 2 bases between. The CDR3 sequence is 11 residues long. Written as DNA, the CDR3 is TGCGCCAGCAGCTTCGCCTACGAGCAGTACTTC. Translated: CASSFAYEQYF.

This rearrangement joins TRBV19 to TRBJ2-3; D unclear. The CDR3 covers 12 residues. Per germline, CDR1 LNHDA and CDR2 SQIVND (reference sequence). The V and J ends lost 4 bases and 2 bases respectively, with 4 bases between them. The CDR3 bases are TGTGCCAGTAGTACCTACACAGATACGCAGTATTTT. Translated: CASSTYTDTQYF.

CDR3 sequence reads: CASSESNSGGPHTDTQYF. Here the CDR3 DNA reads TGCGCCAGCAGTGAGTCAAATAGCGGGGGACCCCACACAGATACGCAGTATTTT. The gene calls are TRBV10-2 and TRBJ2-3; 9 bases are shared with TRBD2. Germline V gene sequence: CDR1 WSHSY, CDR2 SAAADI. The CDR3 contains 18 residues. Trimming cost V 0 bases and J 2 bases; bases outside gene matches: 9.

The chain recombines TRBV7-2 with TRBJ1-1; D might be TRBD1 (5 bases). V was clipped by 3 bases and J by 6 bases, with 8 bases between them. Germline loops: CDR1 SGHTA, CDR2 FQGNSA. The CDR3 runs to 12 residues. CDR3 nucleotides: TGTGCCAGCAGCTTCGGGGGTGCTGAAGCTTTCTTT. Its translation is CASSFGGAEAFF. Full variable domain (remainder filled in from reference TRBV7-2 and TRBJ1-1): GAGVSQSPSNKVTEKGKDVELRCDPISGHTALYWYRQSLGQGLEFLIYFQGNSAPDKSGLPSDRFSAERTGGSVSTLTIQRTQQEDSAVYLCASSFGGAEAFFGQGTRLTVV.

Only one count was recorded for this clone. The chain couples TRBV15 to TRBJ1-2, with 8 nucleotides matching TRBD1. Germline CDR1 reads LNHNV; CDR2 reads YYDKDF (reference sequence). The CDR3 sequence is 16 residues long. V dropped 0 bases and J dropped 6; count of bases not matched to a gene: 9. This chain's CDR3 is CATSRDLGQGTNGYTF. The CDR3, as DNA: TGTGCCACCAGCAGAGATCTAGGACAGGGAACTAATGGCTACACCTTC.

This clone is a singleton in its sample. The chain carries TRBV7-2 and TRBJ1-1; D unresolved. Per the germline V gene, CDR1 is SGHTA and CDR2 is FQGNSA. The V and J ends lost 5 bases and 6 bases respectively, with 10 bases between them. This CDR3 has 12 amino acids. The CDR3 DNA sequence: TGTGCCAGCAGCCCGGATGCTTCTGAAGCTTTCTTT. As protein: CASSPDASEAFF.

This clone has just a few counts. The V call is TRBV27, the J call TRBJ1-1; the D is unclear. From germline, CDR1 is MNHEY and CDR2 SMNVEV (reference sequence). This CDR3 is 11 amino acids long. V dropped 6 bases and J dropped 4 bases, with 6 bases sitting between them. In DNA, the CDR3 is TGTGCCAGCAGGGGAGTCACTGAAGCTTTCTTT. Protein product: CASRGVTEAFF.

The V call is TRBV11-2, the J call TRBJ2-1; 10 nucleotides agree with TRBD1. Germline V gives CDR1 SGHAT, CDR2 FQNNGV. Germline trimming cut 5 bases from V and 4 bases from J; bases unmatched to any gene: 8. The CDR3 has 16 residues. The CDR3, as DNA: TGTGCCAGCAGCACCACGGACAGGGGGATTTACAATGAGCAGTTCTTC. Residues: CASSTTDRGIYNEQFF.

The CDR3 DNA sequence: TGCAGCGCCCTAGGGAACACTGAAGCTTTCTTT. Residues: CSALGNTEAFF. The chain couples TRBV29-1 to TRBJ1-1; D call uncertain. The CDR3 has 11 amino acids. Germline V gene sequence: CDR1 SQVTM, CDR2 ANQGSEA. Trimming removed 7 bases at V and 1 base at J, with 7 bases between.

The chain is built from TRBV29-1 and TRBJ2-3; 14 bases are a match to TRBD2. V gave up 5 bases and J gave up 5 bases; unmatched junction bases: 6. Germline V lookup: CDR1 SQVTM, CDR2 ANQGSEA. This CDR3 is 15 amino acids long. CDR3 loop: CSVLGLAGGIDTQYF. In nucleotides, the CDR3 is TGCAGCGTTCTAGGACTAGCGGGGGGAATAGATACGCAGTATTTT.

This chain uses TRBV29-1 with TRBJ2-7, with D possibly matching TRBD1 (5 bases). V was shortened by 2 bases and J by 4 bases, with 18 bases between the two germline ends. The CDR3 is 15 residues long. Germline lookup yields CDR1 SQVTM and CDR2 ANQGSEA. The DNA for the CDR3 is TGCAGCGTTGAACTGCAGGACACCGCCAGGTACGAGCAGTACTTC. Translating gives CSVELQDTARYEQYF.

The chain couples TRBV7-6 to TRBJ1-6; TRBD1 aligns across 9 bases. This CDR3 is built from 17 residues. The V and J ends lost 2 bases and 7 bases, in that order; junction bases with no gene match: 9. Per germline, CDR1 SGHVS and CDR2 FNYEAQ. In DNA, the CDR3 is TGTGCCAGCAGCTTAACTCCGGACAGGGGAGGAAATTCACCCCTCCACTTT. Translating it yields CASSLTPDRGGNSPLHF. Full variable domain (rest looked up from reference TRBV7-6 and TRBJ1-6): GAGVSQSPRYKVTKRGQDVALRCDPISGHVSLYWYRQALGQGPEFLTYFNYEAQQDKSGLPNDRFSAERPEGSISTLTIQRTEQRDSAMYRCASSLTPDRGGNSPLHFGNGTRLTVT.

This chain's CDR3 is CSVTTGETQYF. The DNA of the CDR3 is TGCAGCGTCACCACCGGGGAGACCCAGTACTTC. The chain joins TRBV29-1 to TRBJ2-5; D not resolved. V was cut by 6 bases and J by 5 bases, with 10 bases left in between. The CDR3 runs to 11 residues. Germline-derived CDR1 and CDR2 are SQVTM and ANQGSEA.